Each of the 29 T cell receptor beta chains below was sequenced from the same sample in a study of CXCR3-negative and CXCR3-positive naive CD8 T cells. The study, taken as a whole, reports: A higher hydrophobicity marked the TRB CDR3s of CXCR3-positive naive cells versus CXCR3-negative naive cells.

The authors prepared UMI-labeled TRB cDNA libraries by 5' RACE. Each CDR3 protein gets one entry in TCRdb, which reprocessed the 5' RACE reads and gives no DNA. Here the sample table reports approximately 5,100 distinct CDR3 sequences. These TCRs are of unknown antigen specificity. The sequencing input was naive CXCR3+ CD8+ T cells from blood. Regarding subset: CD45RO-CCR7+CD27+CD95- naive CD8+ T cells expressing CXCR3 (TNR3+). These receptors all come from a human donor in good health. Some clones in this sample may be carry-over from other donors' samples.

This clonotype is called medium-sized based on its frequency. The chain couples TRBV24-1 to TRBJ2-5. The CDR3 length is 13 residues. Germline V gene sequence: CDR1 KGHDR, CDR2 SFDVKD. CDR3 sequence reads: CATSDILEETQYF.

This rearrangement joins TRBV5-6 to TRBJ2-2; TCRdb's D call, TRBD1, is unchecked because there is no DNA. This CDR3 is 13 amino acids long. Per germline, CDR1 SGHDT and CDR2 YYEEEE. CDR3 in amino acids: CASRQVNTGELFF.

This chain uses TRBV29-1 with TRBJ1-2; the D gene TCRdb calls, TRBD1, cannot be checked with no DNA. Germline V CDR1 and CDR2: SQVTM, ANQGSEA. This CDR3 has 15 amino acids. This CDR3 reads CSADYPGQGEGGYTF.

This chain joins TRBV5-1 and TRBJ1-2. This CDR3 region has 14 residues. The V gene's germline CDR1 is SGHRS and CDR2 YFSETQ. The CDR3 sequence is CASSLGYGSGGYTF.

This clonotype is medium-sized by frequency. The gene calls are TRBV20-1 and TRBJ1-2; TCRdb calls TRBD1, which cannot be checked without DNA. Germline CDR1 and CDR2: DFQATT and SNEGSKA (reference sequence). This CDR3 is built from 13 residues. The CDR3: CSARVDSTPGYTF.

V gene TRBV28 combines with J gene TRBJ2-7; TCRdb returns TRBD1, unconfirmable since there is no DNA. CDR1 is MDHEN and CDR2 is SYDVKM in the germline V gene. CDR3 length equals 14 residues. CDR3 amino acids: CASSSAGTGDEQYF.

Its frequency marks this clonotype as medium-sized. The V call is TRBV29-1, the J call TRBJ2-7. The germline gives CDR1 SQVTM, CDR2 ANQGSEA. This CDR3 spans 14 amino acids. The CDR3 is CSVGFSERSYEQYF.

This clonotype registers medium-sized (0.01 to 0.1%) by frequency. The chain joins TRBV27 to TRBJ1-5; the TCRdb call, TRBD1, lacks DNA for checking. Germline CDR1 is MNHEY and CDR2 is SMNVEV (reference sequence). CDR3 length: 14 residues. CDR3: CASTRGGSNQPQHF.

The chain has TRBV27 and TRBJ2-7; TCRdb indicates TRBD1, and absent DNA this call remains unverified. This CDR3 is 15 amino acids long. Germline V CDR1 and CDR2: MNHEY, SMNVEV (reference sequence). CDR3 protein: CASRQNREVGYEQYF.

The rearrangement uses TRBV7-8 and TRBJ1-1. The germline CDR1 and CDR2 sequences are SGHVS and FQNEAQ. This CDR3 is 13 amino acids long. The CDR3 reads CASCRVLGTEAFF.

V gene TRBV6-6 combines with J gene TRBJ2-7; the D call of TRBD2 rests on TCRdb alone, since no DNA is present to check it. This CDR3 has 14 amino acids. The V gene's germline CDR1 is MNHNY and CDR2 SVGAGI (reference sequence). CDR3 sequence: CASSYRESSYEQYF.

The CDR3 protein is CANQPGLPNPHEQFF. V gene TRBV7-2 combines with J gene TRBJ2-1; TCRdb reports TRBD2, a call that lacks DNA to check it against. Germline-derived CDR1 and CDR2 are SGHTA and FQGNSA. The CDR3 is 15 residues long.

This clonotype is identified as medium-sized (0.01 to 0.1%) from frequency. The rearrangement links TRBV7-2 to TRBJ2-5; TCRdb's assignment of TRBD1 cannot be checked, as there is no DNA. The germline V gene has CDR1 SGHTA and CDR2 FQGNSA. The CDR3 is made up of 14 amino acids. The CDR3 protein is CASSPWTAQETQYF.

By frequency, this clonotype is medium-sized. The chain couples TRBV20-1 to TRBJ2-5; TCRdb proposes TRBD1, but this gene call is untestable without DNA. The CDR3 consists of 13 residues. Germline-derived CDR1 and CDR2 are DFQATT and SNEGSKA (reference sequence). CDR3: CSAVGQGEETQYF.

V and J are TRBV28 and TRBJ2-1. CDR1 and CDR2 (germline): MDHEN, SYDVKM. The CDR3 sequence is 13 residues long. The CDR3 reads CASSFRTYNEQFF.

The chain links TRBV2 to TRBJ1-1. CDR3 length: 12 residues. Germline values: CDR1 SNHLY, CDR2 FYNNEI. The CDR3 region is CASKSRGTEAFF.

This clonotype is identified as large from frequency. V and J are TRBV13 and TRBJ2-1; lacking DNA, the TRBD2 call made by TCRdb goes unchecked. Germline CDR1 PRHDT, CDR2 FYEKMQ (reference sequence). The CDR3 has 19 amino acids. CDR3 sequence: CASSSRLAGFSSSYNEQFF.

V is TRBV29-1 and J is TRBJ1-2. The germline gives CDR1 SQVTM, CDR2 ANQGSEA. This CDR3 spans 12 amino acids. The CDR3 sequence: CSVDWGIYGYTF.

This clonotype is large by frequency. The chain has TRBV6-5 and TRBJ2-1. Germline CDR1 and CDR2: MNHEY and SVGAGI. This CDR3 spans 13 amino acids. The CDR3 spells CASSYRSYNEQFF.

The rearrangement joins TRBV7-9 to TRBJ2-7; the D call from TCRdb, TRBD1, cannot be confirmed without DNA. The CDR3 extends over 11 amino acids. Germline loops: CDR1 SEHNR, CDR2 FQNEAQ (reference sequence). The CDR3 sequence is CASRGDYEQYF.

The chain combines TRBV29-1 with TRBJ2-7. The CDR3 runs 12 residues. The germline gives CDR1 SQVTM, CDR2 ANQGSEA. The CDR3 sequence: CSVEKSSYEQYF.

The CDR3 is CASSLEQGASYEQYF. This chain connects TRBV5-1 to TRBJ2-7; absent DNA, TCRdb's TRBD1 call cannot be checked. CDR1 is SGHRS and CDR2 is YFSETQ in the germline V gene. The CDR3 covers 15 residues.

The rearrangement uses TRBV6-5 and TRBJ2-7; checking the TCRdb D call of TRBD1 is not possible without DNA. Germline V gene data show CDR1 as MNHEY and CDR2 as SVGAGI. The CDR3 totals 14 residues. The CDR3 reads CASSSSTGGNEQYF.

This clonotype registers medium-sized by frequency. This chain links TRBV27 with TRBJ1-2; absent DNA, TCRdb's TRBD1 call cannot be checked. The germline CDR1 and CDR2 sequences are MNHEY and SMNVEV (reference sequence). This CDR3 comprises 11 residues. This chain's CDR3 is CASSGGYGYTF.

Frequency places this clonotype as large (0.1 to 1%). V usage is TRBV20-1 and J usage is TRBJ2-7; there is no DNA to check the TCRdb D call of TRBD1. The CDR3 spans 15 residues. CDR1 is DFQATT, CDR2 SNEGSKA, per germline (reference sequence). The CDR3 here is CSAQPGTGSAYEQYF.

The chain carries TRBV29-1 and TRBJ2-7. Germline loops: CDR1 SQVTM, CDR2 ANQGSEA. The CDR3 spans 12 residues. Here the CDR3 reads CSVVAQEYEQYF.

The rearrangement uses TRBV28 and TRBJ2-7; with no DNA, the TCRdb D assignment of TRBD2 cannot be verified. The germline V gene has CDR1 MDHEN and CDR2 SYDVKM. CDR3 length equals 16 residues. This chain's CDR3 is CASSLSQRGSSYEQYF.

The gene calls are TRBV7-2 and TRBJ2-7; without DNA, the TCRdb call of TRBD1 cannot be checked. The CDR3 loop spans 15 amino acids. Germline V gene lookup returns CDR1 SGHTA and CDR2 FQGNSA. The CDR3 sequence is CASSLPDRAAYEQYF. Complete variable domain (other parts from reference TRBV7-2 and TRBJ2-7): GAGVSQSPSNKVTEKGKDVELRCDPISGHTALYWYRQSLGQGLEFLIYFQGNSAPDKSGLPSDRFSAERTGGSVSTLTIQRTQQEDSAVYLCASSLPDRAAYEQYFGPGTRLTVT.

The V gene is TRBV12-3 or TRBV12-4, the J gene TRBJ2-1; the TCRdb D gene call, TRBD1, has no DNA to confirm it. The CDR3 covers 15 residues. CDR3 loop: CASSTGLSSYNEQFF.